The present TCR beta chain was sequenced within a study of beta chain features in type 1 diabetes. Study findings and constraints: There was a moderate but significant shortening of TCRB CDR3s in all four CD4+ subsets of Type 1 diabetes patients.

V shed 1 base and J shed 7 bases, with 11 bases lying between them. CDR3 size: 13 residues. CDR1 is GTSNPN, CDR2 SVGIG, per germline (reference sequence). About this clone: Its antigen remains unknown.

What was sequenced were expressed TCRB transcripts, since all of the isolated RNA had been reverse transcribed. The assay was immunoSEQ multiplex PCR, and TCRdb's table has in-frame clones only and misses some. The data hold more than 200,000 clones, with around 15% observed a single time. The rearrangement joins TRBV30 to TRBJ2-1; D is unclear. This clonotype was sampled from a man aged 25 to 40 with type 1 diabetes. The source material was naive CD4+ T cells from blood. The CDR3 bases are TGTGCCTGGAGTGGGGGTTCCGGGAATGAGCAGTTCTTC. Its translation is CAWSGGSGNEQFF.